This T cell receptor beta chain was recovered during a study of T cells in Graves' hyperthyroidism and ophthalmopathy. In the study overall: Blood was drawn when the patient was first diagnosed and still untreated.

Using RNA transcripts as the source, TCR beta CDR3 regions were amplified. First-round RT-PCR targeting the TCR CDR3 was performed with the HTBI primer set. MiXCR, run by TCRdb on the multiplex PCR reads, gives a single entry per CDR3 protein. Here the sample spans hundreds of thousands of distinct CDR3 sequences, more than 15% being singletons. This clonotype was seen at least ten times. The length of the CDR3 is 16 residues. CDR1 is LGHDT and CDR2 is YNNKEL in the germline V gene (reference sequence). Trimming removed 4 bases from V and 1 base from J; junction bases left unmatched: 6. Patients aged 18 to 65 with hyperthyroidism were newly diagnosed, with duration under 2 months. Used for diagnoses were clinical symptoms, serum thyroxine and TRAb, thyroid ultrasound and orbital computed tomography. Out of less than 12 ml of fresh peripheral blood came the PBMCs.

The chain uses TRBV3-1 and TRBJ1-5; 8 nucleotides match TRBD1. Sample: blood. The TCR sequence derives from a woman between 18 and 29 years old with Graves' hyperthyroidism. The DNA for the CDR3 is TGTGCCAGCAGCCCGCAGGGGGCGGACAGCAATCAGCCCCAGCATTTT. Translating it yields CASSPQGADSNQPQHF.